This TCR beta chain is from a study of Ad26.COV2.S vaccination and SARS-CoV-2 variants. Study context: In the COV1001 trial, the donor was in the Ad26.COV2.S arm.

Germline values: CDR1 ENHRY, CDR2 SYGVKD. This CDR3 spans 13 amino acids. V lost 0 bases and J 6 bases, leaving 8 bases between the germline ends. Measured with immunoSEQ multiplex PCR; TCRdb has only the in-frame clones, and not every one. The sample holds around 450,000 clones, less than 95% seen once. In regard to this clone: Its antigen remains unidentified.

Study-level points and caveats: People given the vaccine had a wider spike-specific TCR breadth than placebo recipients did.

The treatment here: about 20 received Ad26.COV2.S at low or high dose, single or two shots; about five received placebo; per-sample allocation not given. It was on day 63 after the first vaccine or placebo injection that samples were taken. The receptor comes from a person aged 18-65 years who received the Ad26.COV2.S COVID-19 vaccine or a placebo. The gene calls are TRBV10-3 and TRBJ1-2; TRBD1 is a possible D gene (5 bases). The sample was peripheral blood, taken in a trial of Ad26.COV2.S vaccine versus placebo. CDR3 sequence: CAISESPGHGYTF. DNA of the CDR3: TGTGCCATCAGTGAGTCGCCAGGGCATGGCTACACCTTC.